A single sample gave rise to the 26 T cell receptor beta chains below, sequenced in a study of T cell responses to AZD1222 COVID-19 vaccine (dated by TCRdb to about 2021). Receptors were amplified or captured by the immunoSEQ multiplex PCR assay. Drawn from immuneACCESS, this table holds only the in-frame rearrangements with V and J called that TCRdb kept. Clones are partly lost; checked studies trace under half to an unresolved V gene and leave the rest unexplained. This sample lists approximately 80,000 clones; 80% to 90% were detected once. Of the sample, roughly 3.1% falls within the top ten clones. The sample's time point label, decoded: about 28 days (+/-7) after the second vaccine dose. The specimen was peripheral blood, collected 28 days after the second AZD1222 dose. These receptors were obtained from an adult who received the AZD1222 COVID-19 vaccine.

This rearrangement joins TRBV7-2 to TRBJ2-5; 10 bases match TRBD2. Germline values: CDR1 SGHTA, CDR2 FQGNSA. J gave up 0 bases and V 0 bases, and 7 bases lay outside the gene matches. The CDR3 loop spans 18 amino acids. This CDR3 is CASSLAAGGRGNQETQYF. In nucleotides, the CDR3 is TGTGCCAGCAGCTTAGCAGCGGGGGGGCGCGGGAACCAAGAGACCCAGTACTTC.

The chain links TRBV28 to TRBJ2-7, with TRBD2 matching 7 bases. This CDR3 contains 15 residues. Germline CDR1 is MDHEN and CDR2 is SYDVKM. Trimming removed 3 bases from V and 2 bases from J; junction bases left unmatched: 7. For the CDR3, the DNA is TGTGCCAGCAGTTTGGGAGCTAGCGGCGCCTACGAGCAGTACTTC. It yields the protein CASSLGASGAYEQYF.

The chain has TRBV18 and TRBJ2-5; the match to TRBD1 covers 8 bases. Trimming cost V 3 bases and J 3 bases; bases outside gene matches: 6. The CDR3 extends over 15 amino acids. Germline assignment: CDR1 KGHSH and CDR2 LQKENI. As DNA, the CDR3 is TGTGCCAGCTCACCCGGACAGGGAAGGGAAGAGACCCAGTACTTC. It codes for CASSPGQGREETQYF.

The chain recombines TRBV18 with TRBJ2-4; 7 bases are shared with TRBD1. Germline V gives CDR1 KGHSH, CDR2 LQKENI. CDR3 length equals 17 residues. Trimming at V came to 2 bases and at J to 1 base, leaving 8 bases not matched to a gene. The CDR3 DNA reads as TGTGCCAGCTCACCAAAGACAGGGCAAGGGGCCAAAAACATTCAGTACTTC. Translated: CASSPKTGQGAKNIQYF. The entire variable domain, with the rest obtained from reference TRBV18 and TRBJ2-4, is as follows: NAGVMQNPRHLVRRRGQEARLRCSPMKGHSHVYWYRQLPEEGLKFMVYLQKENIIDESGMPKERFSAEFPKEGPSILRIQQVVRGDSAAYFCASSPKTGQGAKNIQYFGAGTRLSVL.

The rearrangement uses TRBV28 and TRBJ2-7; D is perhaps TRBD1 (6 bases). V lost 2 bases and J 6 bases, leaving 17 bases between the germline ends. Germline-derived CDR1 and CDR2 are MDHEN and SYDVKM. This CDR3 region has 15 residues. The CDR3 is CASSLTAGEWTEQYF. Here the CDR3 DNA reads TGTGCCAGCAGTTTAACGGCAGGGGAATGGACCGAGCAGTACTTC.

The chain combines TRBV9 with TRBJ1-5; a possible D gene is TRBD1 (5 bases). CDR1 and CDR2 from the germline V gene are SGDLS and YYNGEE. V lost 3 bases, J lost 5 bases, and 18 bases lay in between. The length of the CDR3 is 16 residues. The CDR3 sequence: CASSGGGSLAHQPQHF. Here the CDR3 DNA reads TGTGCCAGCAGCGGGGGGGGATCCCTCGCCCATCAGCCCCAGCATTTT.

V gene TRBV5-4 combines with J gene TRBJ2-1, with 7 bases matching TRBD1. The ends lost 4 bases at V and 6 bases at J; junction bases unmatched: 10. There are 15 residues in the CDR3. Per the germline V gene, CDR1 is SGHNT and CDR2 is YYREEE (reference sequence). As DNA, the CDR3 is TGTGCCAGCAGCGGAATCGGGACAGCCGGCAATGAGCAGTTCTTC. This codes for CASSGIGTAGNEQFF.

The chain recombines TRBV4-2 with TRBJ2-7; 7 bases match TRBD1. Germline CDR1 is LGHNA and CDR2 is YNFKEQ. V shed 5 bases, J shed 6 bases, and the junction held 7 bases outside the gene matches. The CDR3 extends over 13 amino acids. The CDR3 sequence is CASSEQGPAEQYF. The CDR3 nucleotides are TGTGCCAGCAGCGAACAGGGGCCCGCCGAGCAGTACTTC.

This clone was picked up a small number of times. The V and J genes are TRBV6-5 and TRBJ1-2, with D unresolved. The CDR3 contains 16 residues. V lost 2 bases and J lost 0, with 13 bases in between. CDR1 MNHEY and CDR2 SVGAGI come from the germline V gene. The CDR3 here is CASSYDPREANYGYTF. CDR3 DNA: TGTGCCAGCAGTTACGATCCGAGGGAAGCTAACTATGGCTACACCTTC.

The J gene is TRBJ1-6, the V gene TRBV6-6; D remains unclear. Looked up from germline, CDR1 is MNHNY and CDR2 is SVGAGI (reference sequence). The V end was cut by 8 bases, the J end by 10 bases, with 15 bases between. This CDR3 spans 13 amino acids. The CDR3 here is CASVQRVDSPLHF. CDR3 nucleotides: TGTGCCAGCGTGCAAAGGGTCGACTCACCCCTCCACTTT.

The rearrangement joins TRBV10-3 to TRBJ2-2; D tentatively reads TRBD1 or TRBD2 (5 bases each). The CDR3 sequence is 13 residues long. Germline V gene lookup returns CDR1 ENHRY and CDR2 SYGVKD. The V end was cut by 7 bases, the J end by 3 bases, with 9 bases between. The CDR3 DNA reads as TGTGCCATCAAGGGGAGAGACACCGGGGAGCTGTTTTTT. Translated: CAIKGRDTGELFF.

This chain links TRBV7-2 with TRBJ2-7, with 7 bases lining up with TRBD1. Germline-derived CDR1 and CDR2 are SGHTA and FQGNSA. J lost 4 bases, V lost 4 bases, and 13 bases had no gene match. This CDR3 is 16 amino acids long. The DNA of the CDR3 is TGTGCCAGCAGCTATAGGGAGACAGGGTCAAGGTACGAGCAGTACTTC. It translates to CASSYRETGSRYEQYF. Based on the CDR3 plus reference TRBV7-2 and TRBJ2-7, the full variable domain is GAGVSQSPSNKVTEKGKDVELRCDPISGHTALYWYRQSLGQGLEFLIYFQGNSAPDKSGLPSDRFSAERTGGSVSTLTIQRTQQEDSAVYLCASSYRETGSRYEQYFGPGTRLTVT.

This clone has just one count. This chain connects TRBV7-9 to TRBJ1-2; no definite D call. The CDR3 length is 12 residues. V dropped 5 bases and J dropped 4 bases, with 8 bases sitting between them. Germline values: CDR1 SEHNR, CDR2 FQNEAQ (reference sequence). DNA of the CDR3: TGTGCCAGCAGCGCTGGTATCTATGGCTACACCTTC. Its translation is CASSAGIYGYTF.

This clone was counted between two and nine times. This chain connects TRBV27 to TRBJ2-7; D may be TRBD1 (5 bases). Per germline, CDR1 MNHEY and CDR2 SMNVEV (reference sequence). Trimming removed 2 bases at V and 6 bases at J, with 8 bases between. The CDR3 contains 12 residues. The CDR3 nucleotides are TGTGCCAGCAGTTTACAAAGGGGCGAGCAGTACTTC. Its protein is CASSLQRGEQYF.

V and J are TRBV15 and TRBJ2-7, with D tentatively TRBD1 (6 bases). V lost 1 base and J lost 4, with 17 bases in between. This CDR3 spans 16 amino acids. CDR1 is LNHNV, CDR2 YYDKDF, per germline (reference sequence). CDR3 region: CATSRARDTASYEQYF. The CDR3 DNA is TGTGCCACCAGCAGAGCCCGGGACACTGCGTCATACGAGCAGTACTTC.

The chain carries TRBV5-6 and TRBJ2-7; D is undetermined. Germline-derived CDR1 and CDR2 are SGHDT and YYEEEE. The ends were cut back, 5 bases at V and 5 bases at J, with 11 bases in the middle. There are 12 residues in the CDR3. CDR3 sequence: CASSLQWDEQYF. The CDR3 DNA sequence: TGTGCCAGCAGTTTACAGTGGGACGAGCAGTACTTC.

This clone was detected only a few times. CDR3 bases: TGCGCCAGCAGCGACCGACAGGGGGGTGAAAAACTGTTTTTT. Protein: CASSDRQGGEKLFF. The chain links TRBV5-1 to TRBJ1-4; TRBD1 matches 9 bases. V dropped 4 bases and J dropped 7; count of bases not matched to a gene: 5. Germline-derived CDR1 and CDR2 are SGHRS and YFSETQ. The CDR3 contains 14 residues.

V is TRBV6-5 and J is TRBJ1-1; D perhaps matches TRBD1 (5 bases). The CDR3 is 15 residues long. Per germline, CDR1 MNHEY and CDR2 SVGAGI. V was cut by 4 bases and J by 0 bases, with 12 bases left in between. CDR3 in amino acids: CASSSMGRMNTEAFF. The DNA for the CDR3 is TGTGCCAGCAGTTCGATGGGACGGATGAACACTGAAGCTTTCTTT.

The genes are TRBV9 and TRBJ2-1; 7 bases fit TRBD2. Trimming removed 0 bases from V and 0 bases from J; junction bases left unmatched: 3. The CDR3 spans 16 residues. The germline V gene encodes CDR1 SGDLS and CDR2 YYNGEE. The CDR3 reads CASSVGGGSSYNEQFF. In DNA, the CDR3 is TGTGCCAGCAGCGTAGGGGGGGGAAGCTCCTACAATGAGCAGTTCTTC.

This chain connects TRBV18 to TRBJ1-2; D not resolved. This CDR3 comprises 14 residues. V lost 3 bases to trimming and J lost 0 bases, with 8 bases between them. Germline lookup yields CDR1 KGHSH and CDR2 LQKENI. The CDR3 loop is CASSPTDTNYGYTF. The CDR3 DNA sequence: TGTGCCAGCTCACCTACAGATACTAACTATGGCTACACCTTC.

This clone was recorded once. The chain links TRBV7-9 to TRBJ1-2, with D maybe TRBD1 (5 bases). Trimming left V 6 bases short and J 5 bases short, with 16 bases between. The CDR3 loop spans 14 amino acids. Looked up from germline, CDR1 is SEHNR and CDR2 is FQNEAQ (reference sequence). The CDR3 spells CASSIRGEGYGYTF. CDR3 bases: TGTGCCAGCAGTATCCGGGGGGAAGGTTATGGCTACACCTTC. Based on the CDR3 plus reference TRBV7-9 and TRBJ1-2, the full variable domain is DTGVSQNPRHKITKRGQNVTFRCDPISEHNRLYWYRQTLGQGPEFLTYFQNEAQLEKSRLLSDRFSAERPKGSFSTLEIQRTEQGDSAMYLCASSIRGEGYGYTFGSGTRLTVV.

This chain uses TRBV5-1 with TRBJ1-1; D perhaps matches TRBD1 (5 bases). CDR3 length: 17 amino acids. V gave up 3 bases and J gave up 1 base, with 19 bases separating them. From germline, CDR1 is SGHRS and CDR2 YFSETQ. The CDR3 bases are TGCGCCAGCAGCTCGGGGATTAAGAGGGGAGCGAACACTGAAGCTTTCTTT. It codes for CASSSGIKRGANTEAFF.

This clone was observed a single time. The chain has TRBV19 and TRBJ2-1, with TRBD1 as a possible D gene (6 bases). V shed 4 bases and J shed 4 bases, with 14 bases lying between them. In germline, CDR1 is LNHDA, CDR2 SQIVND (reference sequence). The CDR3 extends over 15 amino acids. The CDR3 sequence is CASSTRQGLYNEQFF. The CDR3 DNA follows: TGTGCCAGTAGTACCCGCCAGGGGCTATACAATGAGCAGTTCTTC. The full variable domain, completed using reference TRBV19 and TRBJ2-1, is DGGITQSPKYLFRKEGQNVTLSCEQNLNHDAMYWYRQDPGQGLRLIYYSQIVNDFQKGDIAEGYSVSREKKESFPLTVTSAQKNPTAFYLCASSTRQGLYNEQFFGPGTRLTVL.

V and J are TRBV28 and TRBJ1-1; 8 positions agree with TRBD1. Germline CDR1 reads MDHEN; CDR2 reads SYDVKM. This CDR3 region has 13 residues. J lost 7 bases, V lost 5 bases, and 6 bases had no gene match. The CDR3 sequence: CASSRTGRGEAFF. CDR3 nucleotides: TGTGCCAGCAGTCGGACAGGGAGGGGTGAAGCTTTCTTT.

As concerns this clone: At one boundary the junction diverges from the germline segment, which might be a read error. This chain uses TRBV5-8 with TRBJ2-5; D remains ambiguous. The germline V gene encodes CDR1 SGHTS and CDR2 YDEGEE. The CDR3 covers 10 residues. CDR3: CASSLTPGHF. As DNA, the CDR3 is TGTGCCAGCAGCCTCACTCCCGGCCACTTC.

The gene calls are TRBV30 and TRBJ1-2; D ambiguous. CDR3 length: 11 residues. Between the trimmed V and J ends, which lost 0 bases and 14 bases, there was a span of 13 bases. Germline CDR1 GTSNPN, CDR2 SVGIG (reference sequence). CDR3 sequence (DNA): TGTGCCTGGAGTGTACAGATGGTGGGGACCTTC. This sequence encodes CAWSVQMVGTF.